What follows are 29 T cell receptor beta chains derived from one specimen sequenced in a study of response to subunit inactivated influenza vaccine. TCRdb redid the calling of the RT-PCR reads with MiXCR, one entry per CDR3 protein. The sample contains 180,000 or so distinct CDR3 sequences, less than 15% of which appear only once. These data also featured in a second study, about T cells expressing NK-cell markers. According to that study: The authors generated TCR beta cDNA through 5'RACE template switching with UMIs.

The sample in question was CD8+ T cells sorted from PBMCs, obtained about 11 days after vaccination. Receptors were obtained from a man between 50 and 59 years old who received an inactivated influenza vaccine.

This clonotype was seen only a few times. CDR3 bases: TGTGCCAGCAGTGCCTCCCTAGCGGGAGGGCGGGATACGCAGTATTTT. It translates to CASSASLAGGRDTQYF. This chain uses TRBV28 with TRBJ2-3, with 12 bases that match TRBD2. V lost 5 bases and J lost 6; bases outside the gene matches: 9. Germline CDR1 is MDHEN and CDR2 is SYDVKM. This CDR3 region has 16 residues.

This clonotype was detected ten times or more. This sequence joins TRBV7-9 and TRBJ2-5; D may be TRBD1 (6 bases). CDR1 is SEHNR, CDR2 FQNEAQ, per germline (reference sequence). Trimming left V 3 bases short and J 2 bases short, with 13 bases between. CDR3 length equals 15 residues. The CDR3 protein is CASSFTGPPQETQYF. CDR3 DNA: TGTGCCAGCAGCTTCACAGGGCCCCCACAAGAGACCCAGTACTTC.

This chain connects TRBV27 to TRBJ1-5; unclear D gene. Germline lookup yields CDR1 MNHEY and CDR2 SMNVEV (reference sequence). CDR3 length: 13 residues. Deletions cut 3 bases from V and 7 bases from J, with 10 bases between. The CDR3 here is CASSLGKVQPQHF. In nucleotides, the CDR3 is TGTGCCAGCAGTTTGGGGAAAGTGCAGCCCCAGCATTTT.

This clonotype was counted a few times. The chain links TRBV15 to TRBJ2-5; no definite D call. V lost 0 bases to trimming and J lost 5 bases, with 10 bases between them. Germline CDR1 LNHNV, CDR2 YYDKDF (reference sequence). This CDR3 contains 14 residues. CDR3 loop: CATSRESPSETQYF. As DNA, the CDR3 is TGTGCCACCAGCAGAGAGTCCCCCTCTGAGACCCAGTACTTC.

This clonotype was detected many times. V and J are TRBV6-1 and TRBJ2-1; TRBD2 matches 10 bases. The ends lost 5 bases at V and 3 bases at J; junction bases unmatched: 4. Germline CDR1 is MNHNS and CDR2 is SASEGT. This CDR3 has 15 residues. In DNA, the CDR3 is TGTGCCAGCAGTCTAAGCGGGAGGGGCTACAATGAGCAGTTCTTC. Residues: CASSLSGRGYNEQFF.

This chain connects TRBV28 to TRBJ2-3; TRBD1 matches 8 bases. The germline CDR1 and CDR2 sequences are MDHEN and SYDVKM. The ends lost 7 bases at V and 5 bases at J; junction bases unmatched: 14. The length of the CDR3 is 16 residues. CDR3 residues: CASIPRGLTRGDTQYF. CDR3 DNA: TGTGCCAGCATCCCCAGGGGGCTCACTAGGGGAGATACGCAGTATTTT. Based on the CDR3 plus reference TRBV28 and TRBJ2-3, the full variable domain is DVKVTQSSRYLVKRTGEKVFLECVQDMDHENMFWYRQDPGLGLRLIYFSYDVKMKEKGDIPEGYSVSREKKERFSLILESASTNQTSMYLCASIPRGLTRGDTQYFGPGTRLTVL.

There are a few counts of this clonotype. The chain employs TRBV11-2 and TRBJ2-1, with D uncertain. The CDR3 has 14 residues. CDR1 SGHAT and CDR2 FQNNGV come from the germline V gene. With 2 bases removed from V and 8 bases from J, the gap between germline ends came to 13 bases. CDR3 in DNA: TGTGCCAGCAGCTTACTTTATGAGACTTATGAGCAGTTCTTC. This translates into CASSLLYETYEQFF.

The chain couples TRBV7-9 to TRBJ2-7; D may be TRBD1 (5 bases). The germline V gene has CDR1 SEHNR and CDR2 FQNEAQ (reference sequence). This CDR3 has 16 amino acids. V was pared by 3 bases and J by 4 bases, with 19 bases between. CDR3: CASSLPTGNAVYEQYF. The CDR3 DNA follows: TGTGCCAGCAGCTTGCCCACAGGTAACGCGGTTTACGAGCAGTACTTC.

This clonotype was seen a handful of times. This rearrangement joins TRBV7-9 to TRBJ2-1; tentatively, D is TRBD2 (6 bases). This CDR3 has 12 residues. V was trimmed by 5 bases and J by 6 bases, leaving 8 bases between them. CDR1 is SEHNR, CDR2 FQNEAQ, per germline (reference sequence). CDR3 sequence: CASSAGINEQFF. CDR3 coding DNA: TGTGCCAGCAGCGCGGGAATCAATGAGCAGTTCTTC.

The chain recombines TRBV11-1 with TRBJ2-1; TRBD2 matches at 8 bases. In germline, CDR1 is SGHAT, CDR2 FQDESV (reference sequence). This CDR3 spans 18 amino acids. V was clipped by 5 bases and J by 8 bases; unmatched bases: 20. The CDR3, as DNA: TGTGCCAGCAGCCCCATCGGCTTGCGGGAGGTCCTTTTTTATGAGCAGTTCTTC. Translated: CASSPIGLREVLFYEQFF.

In regard to this clonotype: At one boundary the junction diverges from the germline segment, which might be a read error. The chain recombines TRBV29-1 with TRBJ2-7, with a possible D match to TRBD1 (7 bases). CDR3 length equals 13 residues. Germline CDR1 reads SQVTM; CDR2 reads ANQGSEA. The CDR3 spells CSVADRDSYDQYF. CDR3 in DNA: TGCAGCGTTGCCGACAGGGACTCCTACGATCAGTACTTC.

This clonotype was detected a few times. The chain couples TRBV30 to TRBJ1-6, with TRBD1 matching over 7 bases. CDR1 is GTSNPN and CDR2 is SVGIG in the germline V gene (reference sequence). This CDR3 is built from 15 residues. V shed 3 bases, J shed 9 bases, and the junction held 11 bases outside the gene matches. Here the CDR3 reads CAWSGQRDSGSPLHF. CDR3 nucleotide sequence: TGTGCCTGGAGCGGACAGAGGGACAGTGGTTCACCCCTCCACTTT.

The V and J genes are TRBV5-6 and TRBJ2-1, with 10 bases matching TRBD2. CDR3 length: 16 amino acids. V lost 1 base and J lost 2; bases outside the gene matches: 3. From germline, CDR1 is SGHDT and CDR2 YYEEEE. CDR3 loop: CASSLTSGIPYNEQFF. The DNA for the CDR3 is TGTGCCAGCAGCTTGACTAGCGGGATCCCCTACAATGAGCAGTTCTTC. Full variable domain (missing parts from reference TRBV5-6 and TRBJ2-1): DAGVTQSPTHLIKTRGQQVTLRCSPKSGHDTVSWYQQALGQGPQFIFQYYEEEERQRGNFPDRFSGHQFPNYSSELNVNALLLGDSALYLCASSLTSGIPYNEQFFGPGTRLTVL.

This clonotype has more than one count but fewer than ten. The J gene is TRBJ2-5, the V gene TRBV5-6, with 10 bases matching TRBD1. V shed 4 bases, J shed 5 bases, and the junction held 11 bases outside the gene matches. CDR1 is SGHDT and CDR2 is YYEEEE in the germline V gene. This CDR3 is built from 16 residues. The CDR3 here is CASSVGTGEIKETQYF. The CDR3 bases are TGTGCCAGCAGCGTAGGGACAGGGGAAATAAAGGAGACCCAGTACTTC.

Regarding this clonotype: A much larger clone is a single base away; this may be a read error. This chain connects TRBV4-3 to TRBJ1-1; D is ambiguous. CDR3 length equals 13 residues. V was pared by 1 base and J by 1 base, with 4 bases between. Germline V lookup: CDR1 LGHNA, CDR2 YSLEER. CDR3 nucleotides: TGCGCCAGCAGCCAAGTCCCGAACACTGAAGCTTTCTTT. Amino acids: CASSQVPNTEAFF.

The chain employs TRBV30 and TRBJ1-3; D is ambiguous. Germline V gives CDR1 GTSNPN, CDR2 SVGIG (reference sequence). This CDR3 has 11 residues. The ends were cut back, 5 bases at V and 4 bases at J, with 6 bases in the middle. This CDR3 reads CAWGSGNTIYF. The CDR3 nucleotides are TGTGCCTGGGGGTCGGGAAACACCATATATTTT.

J is TRBJ2-3 and V is TRBV9; 14 bases are shared with TRBD2. The CDR3 sequence is 19 residues long. V was pared by 4 bases and J by 0 bases, with 10 bases of the junction left unmatched. The V gene's germline CDR1 is SGDLS and CDR2 YYNGEE. The CDR3 sequence is CASSSRGLAGVGSTDTQYF. The CDR3 DNA reads as TGTGCCAGCAGCAGCCGGGGACTAGCGGGAGTGGGGAGCACAGATACGCAGTATTTT.

This rearrangement joins TRBV21-1 to TRBJ2-5; the table assigns TRBD1, which was not confirmed against the DNA. TRBV21-1 is an annotated pseudogene. CDR3 length equals 19 residues. The CDR3 here is CASSPLLHRQGALKETQYF. The CDR3 DNA is TGTGCCAGCAGCCCTCTCCTACATCGACAGGGGGCACTTAAAGAGACCCAGTACTTC.

This clonotype was observed a handful of times. The V call is TRBV20-1, the J call TRBJ2-7; D perhaps matches TRBD2 (6 bases). The V end lost 3 bases, the J end lost 6 bases, and 15 bases lay between the germline ends. The CDR3 is 13 residues long. From germline, CDR1 is DFQATT and CDR2 SNEGSKA (reference sequence). Here the CDR3 DNA reads TGCAGTGCTAGCCGTGCGGTGGGGGGCGAGCAGTACTTC. Protein product: CSASRAVGGEQYF.

This clonotype occurred a few times. The chain couples TRBV6-2 or TRBV6-3 to TRBJ2-7, with 7 bases identical to TRBD1. After removal of 7 bases from V and 2 bases from J, the junction contained 14 bases not matched to a gene. Germline CDR1 is MNHEY and CDR2 is SVGEGT. The CDR3 is 16 amino acids. CDR3 sequence: CASTHLNRDRAYEQYF. The CDR3 coding sequence is TGTGCCAGCACTCACCTGAACCGGGACAGAGCCTACGAGCAGTACTTC.

This clonotype was seen only once. One end of the junction does not line up with germline, which may come from a read error. The rearrangement joins TRBV12-3 or TRBV12-4 to TRBJ2-1; D unresolved. This CDR3 has 11 residues. The CDR3 DNA reads TGTACCAGCAGTTTTTTGGATGAGCAGTTCTTC. Protein product: CTSSFLDEQFF.

This clonotype has a handful of counts. The V call is TRBV28, the J call TRBJ2-3; 9 nucleotides match TRBD2. V was pared by 5 bases and J by 14 bases, with 17 bases of the junction left unmatched. Germline V CDR1 and CDR2: MDHEN, SYDVKM. The CDR3 covers 15 residues. The CDR3 bases are TGTGCCAGCAGTGGCGGCCCTACTAGCGGGCCCCTCCTGTATTTT. Residues: CASSGGPTSGPLLYF.

The chain joins TRBV5-6 to TRBJ1-5; tentative D call: TRBD1 (6 bases). Germline CDR1 reads SGHDT; CDR2 reads YYEEEE. V was pared by 5 bases and J by 3 bases, with 12 bases between. The CDR3 is 14 amino acids. CDR3 coding DNA: TGTGCCAGCAGTGTCAGGGGAAACAATCAGCCCCAGCATTTT. As protein: CASSVRGNNQPQHF.

This clonotype was observed a few times. This chain uses TRBV7-8 with TRBJ2-5; 7 bases line up with TRBD2. From germline, CDR1 is SGHVS and CDR2 FQNEAQ. The CDR3 runs 16 residues. V was pared by 5 bases and J by 7 bases, with 16 bases of the junction left unmatched. This CDR3 is CASSPLTGGRFGTQYF. CDR3 DNA sequence: TGTGCCAGCAGCCCGCTAACCGGCGGGAGATTTGGGACCCAGTACTTC.

This clonotype was recorded at least ten times. The chain links TRBV11-2 to TRBJ1-3; D remains ambiguous. The CDR3 runs to 14 residues. V was pared by 3 bases and J by 0 bases, with 6 bases between. The germline V gene has CDR1 SGHAT and CDR2 FQNNGV. CDR3 protein: CASSLGFSGNTIYF. CDR3 nucleotide sequence: TGTGCCAGCAGCTTGGGATTCTCTGGAAACACCATATATTTT.

Ten or more counts support this clonotype. The chain is built from TRBV7-8 and TRBJ1-3; D is unresolved. This CDR3 has 15 amino acids. The V and J ends lost 4 bases and 1 base respectively, with 11 bases between them. Germline CDR1 reads SGHVS; CDR2 reads FQNEAQ. CDR3 in DNA: TGTGCCAGCAGCTATTACGGGCCGTCTGGAAACACCATATATTTT. The encoded protein is CASSYYGPSGNTIYF.

The chain carries TRBV2 and TRBJ2-6; D unclear. Trimming removed 7 bases from V and 3 bases from J, with 13 bases in between. Per germline, CDR1 SNHLY and CDR2 FYNNEI. The CDR3 has 15 amino acids. CDR3 amino acids: CASKSSVYGANVLTF. In nucleotides, the CDR3 is TGTGCCAGCAAGTCATCGGTATATGGGGCCAACGTCCTGACTTTC.

This chain links TRBV15 with TRBJ2-5; D gene unclear. CDR3 length: 14 residues. V was trimmed by 4 bases and J by 2 bases, leaving 11 bases between them. CDR1 and CDR2 (germline): LNHNV, YYDKDF (reference sequence). CDR3 coding DNA: TGTGCCACCAGCACTTTTTCAACGCAAGAGACCCAGTACTTC. It codes for CATSTFSTQETQYF.

The table lists this clonotype with a few counts. V usage is TRBV7-8 and J usage is TRBJ1-5, with D maybe TRBD1 (5 bases). The CDR3 spans 16 residues. Germline V gene data show CDR1 as SGHVS and CDR2 as FQNEAQ. V was cut by 0 bases and J by 6 bases, with 15 bases left in between. The CDR3 loop reads CASSLAGQRGGQPQHF. DNA of the CDR3: TGTGCCAGCAGCTTAGCGGGGCAGCGGGGGGGTCAGCCCCAGCATTTT.